This T cell receptor (beta chain) was recorded in a study of T-cell reconstitution after alpha-beta-depleted transplantation in children. Notes on the study in general: T-cell counts and diversity were attributed mostly to newly produced T cells one year after transplant.

The CDR3 spans 14 residues. V was shortened by 2 bases and J by 6 bases, with 14 bases between the two germline ends. TCRbeta library preparation incorporated unique molecular identifiers. TCRdb independently ran MiXCR on the PCR reads; one entry per CDR3 protein. The table lists some 87,000 distinct CDR3 sequences, about 14% of them singletons, with around 20% in the top ten. Regarding this clonotype: Its antigen remains unknown.

This chain joins TRBV12-3 or TRBV12-4 and TRBJ2-7; D may be TRBD1 (5 bases). The source is a male patient between 2 and 10 years old who had a stem cell transplant for acute lymphoblastic leukemia, so the T cells may come from the graft donor. This specimen consisted of PBMCs, mostly from graft donor cells, obtained 180 days after TCRalphabeta/CD19-depleted stem cell transplant. CDR3 coding DNA: TGTGCCAGCAGTTTATCTAAGGGGTTTTTCGAGCAGTACTTC. It yields the protein CASSLSKGFFEQYF.